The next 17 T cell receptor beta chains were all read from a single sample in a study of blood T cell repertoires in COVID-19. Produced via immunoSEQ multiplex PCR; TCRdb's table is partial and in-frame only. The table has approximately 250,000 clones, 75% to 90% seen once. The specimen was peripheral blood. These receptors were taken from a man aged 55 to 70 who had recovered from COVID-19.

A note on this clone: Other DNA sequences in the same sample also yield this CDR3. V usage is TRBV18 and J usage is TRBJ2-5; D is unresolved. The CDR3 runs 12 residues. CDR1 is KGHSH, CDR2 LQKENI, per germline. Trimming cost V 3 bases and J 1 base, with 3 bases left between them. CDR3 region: CASSPSQETQYF. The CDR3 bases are TGTGCCAGCTCACCCAGCCAAGAGACCCAGTACTTC.

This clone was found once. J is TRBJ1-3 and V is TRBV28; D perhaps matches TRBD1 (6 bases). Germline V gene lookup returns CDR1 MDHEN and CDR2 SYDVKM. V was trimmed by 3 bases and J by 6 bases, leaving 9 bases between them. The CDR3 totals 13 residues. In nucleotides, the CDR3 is TGTGCCAGCAGTTTCAGGGGCCAAAACACCATATATTTT. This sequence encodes CASSFRGQNTIYF. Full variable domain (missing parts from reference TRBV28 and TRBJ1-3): DVKVTQSSRYLVKRTGEKVFLECVQDMDHENMFWYRQDPGLGLRLIYFSYDVKMKEKGDIPEGYSVSREKKERFSLILESASTNQTSMYLCASSFRGQNTIYFGEGSWLTVV.

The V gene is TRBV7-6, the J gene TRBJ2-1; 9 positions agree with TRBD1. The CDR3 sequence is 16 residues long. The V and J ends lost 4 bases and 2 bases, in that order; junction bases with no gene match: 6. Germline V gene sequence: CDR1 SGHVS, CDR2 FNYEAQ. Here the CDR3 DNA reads TGTGCCAGCAGCTCCACCGGGACAGGGACCTACAATGAGCAGTTCTTC. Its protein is CASSSTGTGTYNEQFF.

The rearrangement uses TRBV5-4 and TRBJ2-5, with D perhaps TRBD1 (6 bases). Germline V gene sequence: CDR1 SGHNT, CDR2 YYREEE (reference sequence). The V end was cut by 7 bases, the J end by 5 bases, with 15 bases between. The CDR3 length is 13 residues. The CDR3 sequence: CASQRQAEETQYF. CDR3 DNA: TGTGCCAGCCAACGACAGGCCGAGGAGACCCAGTACTTC.

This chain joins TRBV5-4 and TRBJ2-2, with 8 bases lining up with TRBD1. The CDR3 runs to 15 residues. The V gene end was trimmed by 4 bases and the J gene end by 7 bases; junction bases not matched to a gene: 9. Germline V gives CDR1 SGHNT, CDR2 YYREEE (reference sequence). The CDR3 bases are TGTGCCAGCAGCCAGCAGGGGGCCTCGATCGGGGAGCTGTTTTTT. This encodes CASSQQGASIGELFF.

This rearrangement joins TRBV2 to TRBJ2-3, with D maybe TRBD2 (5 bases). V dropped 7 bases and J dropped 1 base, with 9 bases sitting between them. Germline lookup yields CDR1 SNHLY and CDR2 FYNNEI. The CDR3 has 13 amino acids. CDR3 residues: CASIRERTDTQYF. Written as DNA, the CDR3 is TGTGCCAGCATTCGGGAACGCACAGATACGCAGTATTTT.

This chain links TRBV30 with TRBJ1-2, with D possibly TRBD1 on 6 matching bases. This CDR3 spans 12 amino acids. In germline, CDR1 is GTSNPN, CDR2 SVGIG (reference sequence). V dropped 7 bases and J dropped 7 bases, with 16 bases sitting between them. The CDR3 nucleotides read TGTGCCTTGCAATGGGGGGGCCGTGGCTACACCTTC. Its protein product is CALQWGGRGYTF.

As DNA, the CDR3 is TGTGCCGGAGGACCGGATCTGTGGACAGATACGCAGTATTTT. This gives the protein CAGGPDLWTDTQYF. This chain uses TRBV6-5 with TRBJ2-3; maybe TRBD2 (5 bases). Germline V lookup: CDR1 MNHEY, CDR2 SVGAGI. CDR3 length equals 14 residues. V lost 11 bases and J lost 3, with 18 bases in between.

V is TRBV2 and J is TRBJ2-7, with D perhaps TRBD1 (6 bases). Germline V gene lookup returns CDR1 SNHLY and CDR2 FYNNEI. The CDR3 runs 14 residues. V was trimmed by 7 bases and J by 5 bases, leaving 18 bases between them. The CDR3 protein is CASTRDNRNDEQYF. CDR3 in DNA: TGTGCCAGCACTCGGGACAATCGAAACGACGAGCAGTACTTC.

CDR3 in amino acids: CASSFVTGDTQYF. As DNA, the CDR3 is TGTGCCAGCAGTTTCGTAACCGGGGATACGCAGTATTTT. The chain has TRBV6-5 and TRBJ2-3, with D uncertain. CDR1 is MNHEY and CDR2 is SVGAGI in the germline V gene. Trimming shortened V by 4 bases and J by 6 bases, and 11 bases separated the two germline ends. The CDR3 length is 13 residues.

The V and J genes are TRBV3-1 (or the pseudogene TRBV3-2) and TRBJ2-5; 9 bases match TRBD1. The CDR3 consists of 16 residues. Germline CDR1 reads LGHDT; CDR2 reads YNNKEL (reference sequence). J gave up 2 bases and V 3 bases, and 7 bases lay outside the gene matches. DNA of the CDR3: TGTGCCAGCAGCCAGTTGACAGGGGGACGACAAGAGACCCAGTACTTC. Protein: CASSQLTGGRQETQYF.

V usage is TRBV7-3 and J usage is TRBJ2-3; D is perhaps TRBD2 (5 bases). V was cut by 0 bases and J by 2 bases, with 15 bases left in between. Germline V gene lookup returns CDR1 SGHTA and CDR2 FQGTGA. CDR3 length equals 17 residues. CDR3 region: CASSLTSRASTTDTQYF. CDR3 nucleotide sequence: TGTGCCAGCAGCTTAACTTCGCGGGCCTCTACCACAGATACGCAGTATTTT.

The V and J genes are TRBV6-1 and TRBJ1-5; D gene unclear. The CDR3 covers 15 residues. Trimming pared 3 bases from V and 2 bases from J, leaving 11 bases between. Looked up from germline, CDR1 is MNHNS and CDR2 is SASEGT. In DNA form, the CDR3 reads TGTGCCAGCAGTGATTATGACATGGGCAATCAGCCCCAGCATTTT. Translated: CASSDYDMGNQPQHF.

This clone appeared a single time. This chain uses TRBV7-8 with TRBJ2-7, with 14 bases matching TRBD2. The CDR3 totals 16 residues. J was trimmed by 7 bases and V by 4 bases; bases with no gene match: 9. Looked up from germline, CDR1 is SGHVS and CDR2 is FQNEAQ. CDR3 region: CASSSGLAGAPGEQYF. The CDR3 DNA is TGTGCCAGCAGCTCGGGACTAGCGGGGGCCCCGGGGGAGCAGTACTTC.

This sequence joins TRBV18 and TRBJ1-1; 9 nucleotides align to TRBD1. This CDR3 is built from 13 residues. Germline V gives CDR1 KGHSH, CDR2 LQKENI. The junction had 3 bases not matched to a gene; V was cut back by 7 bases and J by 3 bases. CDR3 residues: CASWGQGHTEAFF. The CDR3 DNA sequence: TGTGCCAGCTGGGGACAGGGCCACACTGAAGCTTTCTTT. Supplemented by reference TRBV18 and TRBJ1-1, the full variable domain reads NAGVMQNPRHLVRRRGQEARLRCSPMKGHSHVYWYRQLPEEGLKFMVYLQKENIIDESGMPKERFSAEFPKEGPSILRIQQVVRGDSAAYFCASWGQGHTEAFFGQGTRLTVV.

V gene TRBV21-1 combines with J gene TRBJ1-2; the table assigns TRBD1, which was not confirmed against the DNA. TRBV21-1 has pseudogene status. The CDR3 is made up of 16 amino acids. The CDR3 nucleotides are TGTGCCAGCTTAAAGAATGGGACAGGGACCCCCTATGGCTACACCTTC. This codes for CASLKNGTGTPYGYTF.

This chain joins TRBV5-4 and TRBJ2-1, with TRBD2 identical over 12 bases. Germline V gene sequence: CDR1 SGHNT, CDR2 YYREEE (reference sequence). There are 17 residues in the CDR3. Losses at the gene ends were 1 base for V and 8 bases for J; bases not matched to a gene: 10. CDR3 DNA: TGTGCCAGCAGCTTGAAGGGACTAGCGGGCACTTCCTATGAGCAGTTCTTC. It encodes CASSLKGLAGTSYEQFF. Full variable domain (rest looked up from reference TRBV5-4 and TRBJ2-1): ETGVTQSPTHLIKTRGQQVTLRCSSQSGHNTVSWYQQALGQGPQFIFQYYREEENGRGNFPPRFSGLQFPNYSSELNVNALELDDSALYLCASSLKGLAGTSYEQFFGPGTRLTVL.